Shown below are 10 T cell receptor beta chains from a single sample sequenced in a study of T-cell reconstitution after alpha-beta-depleted transplantation in children. TCRbeta library preparation incorporated unique molecular identifiers. From the PCR reads, TCRdb called clonotypes with MiXCR, one entry per CDR3 protein. The sample records hundreds of thousands of distinct CDR3 sequences, about an eighth being singletons. Sequenced material: PBMCs, taken from the stem cell graft. These receptor sequences come from a human donor who donated a stem cell graft to a child with Fanconi anemia.

Ten or more counts support this clonotype. The rearrangement uses TRBV12-3 or TRBV12-4 and TRBJ2-1, with TRBD1 identical over 7 bases. This CDR3 is 15 amino acids long. V shed 5 bases, J shed 4 bases, and the junction held 8 bases outside the gene matches. The CDR3 loop is CASSAHRGQYNEQFF. In nucleotides, the CDR3 is TGTGCCAGCAGTGCCCACAGGGGTCAATACAATGAGCAGTTCTTC.

The V call is TRBV20-1, the J call TRBJ1-2; a weak D match, TRBD1 (6 bases). The CDR3 covers 15 residues. Germline V gene sequence: CDR1 DFQATT, CDR2 SNEGSKA (reference sequence). V dropped 5 bases and J dropped 5 bases, with 21 bases sitting between them. CDR3 protein: CSAPLFGGQGYGYTF. Here the CDR3 DNA reads TGCAGTGCTCCGCTGTTTGGGGGGCAGGGGTATGGCTACACCTTC.

This clonotype has ten or more counts. V is TRBV5-1 and J is TRBJ1-2; TRBD1 aligns across 7 bases. The CDR3 is 14 residues long. Germline CDR1 and CDR2: SGHRS and YFSETQ. V was pared by 4 bases and J by 2 bases, with 5 bases of the junction left unmatched. CDR3 sequence (DNA): TGCGCCAGCAGCCCTTCGACAGGGAACTATGGCTACACCTTC. Translated, it gives CASSPSTGNYGYTF. Drawing the rest from reference TRBV5-1 and TRBJ1-2, the complete variable domain is KAGVTQTPRYLIKTRGQQVTLSCSPISGHRSVSWYQQTPGQGLQFLFEYFSETQRNKGNFPGRFSGRQFSNSRSEMNVSTLELGDSALYLCASSPSTGNYGYTFGSGTRLTVV.

This clonotype was counted at least ten times. J is TRBJ1-2 and V is TRBV29-1; 7 nucleotides align to TRBD1. The junction had 7 bases not matched to a gene; V was cut back by 3 bases and J by 6 bases. The CDR3 runs to 13 residues. Germline V gives CDR1 SQVTM, CDR2 ANQGSEA. CDR3 coding DNA: TGCAGCGTTGAGAAGGGGGCGGAAGATGGCTACACCTTC. It specifies CSVEKGAEDGYTF.

There are many counts of this clonotype. The chain has TRBV6-5 and TRBJ1-2; D remains ambiguous. Deletions cut 5 bases from V and 0 bases from J, with 4 bases between. Germline assignment: CDR1 MNHEY and CDR2 SVGAGI. The CDR3 covers 12 residues. In DNA, the CDR3 is TGTGCCAGCAGTGAGCCTAACTATGGCTACACCTTC. Its protein is CASSEPNYGYTF.

The chain is built from TRBV6-1 and TRBJ1-1; tentatively, D is TRBD1 (5 bases). Germline lookup yields CDR1 MNHNS and CDR2 SASEGT. The CDR3 covers 15 residues. The V gene lost 4 bases and the J gene lost 4 bases, with 16 bases spanning the gap. The CDR3 coding sequence is TGTGCCAGCAGTGGAACAATGGGGGGGGGCACTGAAGCTTTCTTT. Its translation: CASSGTMGGGTEAFF.

In this sample, this clonotype turned up a few times. The V call is TRBV4-2, the J call TRBJ2-1; D is perhaps TRBD1 (5 bases). Germline V gives CDR1 LGHNA, CDR2 YNFKEQ. V lost 0 bases and J lost 9, with 12 bases in between. The CDR3 is 14 residues long. CDR3 nucleotides: TGTGCCAGCAGCCAAGATCGAGCAGGGCGTGAGCAGTTCTTC. It encodes CASSQDRAGREQFF.

This clonotype is labeled as medium-sized. The CDR3 loop is CASSPNRQGPGELFF. CDR3 bases: TGTGCCAGCAGCCCCAATCGACAGGGGCCCGGGGAGCTGTTTTTT. This chain links TRBV3-1 with TRBJ2-2, with 8 bases matching TRBD1. With 4 bases clipped from V and 6 bases from J, the junction kept 7 bases outside the gene matches. Germline V gives CDR1 LGHDT, CDR2 YNNKEL (reference sequence). CDR3 length: 15 residues.

CDR3 nucleotides: TGTGCCAGCAGCCAAGAGTCCTCATATGGCTACACCTTC. This sequence encodes CASSQESSYGYTF. The V call is TRBV14, the J call TRBJ1-2; D ambiguous. The germline CDR1 and CDR2 sequences are SGHDN and FVKESK. The CDR3 sequence is 13 residues long. V dropped 0 bases and J dropped 5 bases, with 7 bases sitting between them.

This clonotype was detected many times. The V gene is TRBV5-4, the J gene TRBJ1-2; possibly TRBD1 for D (5 bases). The germline V and J ends were trimmed by 4 bases and 7 bases, with 14 bases remaining between them. The CDR3 runs to 13 residues. CDR1 is SGHNT, CDR2 YYREEE, per germline (reference sequence). The CDR3 protein is CASSLRGGVGYTF. The CDR3 bases are TGTGCCAGCAGCCTAAGGGGAGGGGTTGGCTACACCTTC.